These 17 T cell receptor beta chains share one sample of origin, sequenced in a study of STAT5B mutations in CD4+ large granular lymphocyte leukemia. Sequenced by immunoSEQ multiplex PCR; TCRdb stores in-frame clones only, minus some. The sample lists 30,000 or so clones, less than 85% occurring once. The sequencing input was CD4+ T cells from blood buffy coats. These receptors originate from a human donor in good health.

The chain employs TRBV5-5 and TRBJ1-2, with a possible D match to TRBD1 (6 bases). Deletions cut 3 bases from V and 4 bases from J, with 19 bases between. Germline CDR1 and CDR2: SGHKS and YYEKEE (reference sequence). CDR3 size: 16 residues. In DNA form, the CDR3 reads TGTGCCAGCAGCTATGGTCGACAGGCCCTAGCCTATGGCTACACCTTC. This translates into CASSYGRQALAYGYTF.

The chain joins TRBV28 to TRBJ1-2; no reliable D call. The ends were cut back, 6 bases at V and 5 bases at J, with 13 bases in the middle. The germline CDR1 and CDR2 sequences are MDHEN and SYDVKM. CDR3 length: 13 amino acids. CDR3 loop: CASRARRPYGYTF. CDR3 nucleotide sequence: TGTGCCAGCAGAGCACGGAGACCTTATGGCTACACCTTC.

This chain links TRBV6-1 with TRBJ2-7; 9 bases are a match to TRBD1. J gave up 3 bases and V 6 bases, and 9 bases lay outside the gene matches. Germline V gene lookup returns CDR1 MNHNS and CDR2 SASEGT. CDR3 length equals 15 residues. CDR3 DNA sequence: TGTGCCAGCAGGGCTCCGGGACAGGGTGGCTACGAGCAGTACTTC. This codes for CASRAPGQGGYEQYF.

The V and J genes are TRBV2 and TRBJ1-1; the D gene is possibly TRBD1 (6 bases). The V end was cut by 2 bases, the J end by 7 bases, with 11 bases between. This CDR3 has 13 amino acids. Germline V lookup: CDR1 SNHLY, CDR2 FYNNEI. CDR3 in amino acids: CASSETGIGEAFF. The DNA for the CDR3 is TGTGCCAGCAGTGAAACAGGGATCGGTGAAGCTTTCTTT.

The chain recombines TRBV15 with TRBJ2-3; TRBD1 might be the D (5 bases). The germline V gene encodes CDR1 LNHNV and CDR2 YYDKDF (reference sequence). V was cut by 4 bases and J by 2 bases, with 13 bases left in between. CDR3 length: 15 residues. This CDR3 is CATSIGEGDTDTQYF. CDR3 nucleotide sequence: TGTGCCACCAGCATAGGGGAAGGGGACACAGATACGCAGTATTTT.

V gene TRBV6-1 combines with J gene TRBJ2-2; D remains ambiguous. Trimming cost V 3 bases and J 5 bases, with 7 bases left between them. Germline V CDR1 and CDR2: MNHNS, SASEGT. The CDR3 contains 13 residues. The CDR3 sequence is CASSDIGTGELFF. CDR3 in DNA: TGTGCCAGCAGTGATATAGGGACCGGGGAGCTGTTTTTT.

The CDR3 reads CAWLAGGGITGELFF. The CDR3 bases are TGTGCCTGGTTAGCGGGAGGTGGGATCACCGGGGAGCTGTTTTTT. The V gene is TRBV30, the J gene TRBJ2-2, with 10 bases that match TRBD2. Germline loops: CDR1 GTSNPN, CDR2 SVGIG (reference sequence). This CDR3 is 15 amino acids long. Trimming removed 5 bases from V and 4 bases from J; junction bases left unmatched: 7. Full variable domain (missing parts from reference TRBV30 and TRBJ2-2): SQTIHQWPATLVQPVGSPLSLECTVEGTSNPNLYWYRQAAGRGLQLLFYSVGIGQISSEVPQNLSASRPQDRQFILSSKKLLLSDSGFYLCAWLAGGGITGELFFGEGSRLTVL.

The chain carries TRBV5-4 and TRBJ2-5, with 8 positions matching TRBD2. The germline CDR1 and CDR2 sequences are SGHNT and YYREEE (reference sequence). V lost 5 bases to trimming and J lost 2 bases; unmatched junction nucleotides: 5. This CDR3 region has 14 residues. The CDR3 is CASSITSGQETQYF. In nucleotides, the CDR3 is TGTGCCAGCAGTATCACTAGCGGTCAAGAGACCCAGTACTTC.

In its sample, this clone was seen once. This chain uses TRBV10-2 with TRBJ1-2; no reliable D call. CDR1 WSHSY and CDR2 SAAADI come from the germline V gene. V lost 6 bases and J lost 0, with 8 bases in between. This CDR3 has 13 residues. CDR3 loop: CASRGPANYGYTF. Written as DNA, the CDR3 is TGCGCCAGCAGGGGCCCCGCTAACTATGGCTACACCTTC.

V and J are TRBV29-1 and TRBJ1-5; TRBD1 might be the D (6 bases). This CDR3 comprises 14 residues. Germline-derived CDR1 and CDR2 are SQVTM and ANQGSEA. Deletions cut 7 bases from V and 6 bases from J, with 19 bases between. CDR3 loop: CSAPGAVRSQPQHF. DNA for the CDR3: TGCAGCGCCCCAGGGGCGGTGAGATCTCAGCCCCAGCATTTT.

This clone was observed a few times. The chain recombines TRBV6-5 with TRBJ1-5; D is uncertain. This CDR3 has 14 residues. V was clipped by 0 bases and J by 2 bases, with 5 bases between them. The germline V gene encodes CDR1 MNHEY and CDR2 SVGAGI. CDR3 nucleotide sequence: TGTGCCAGCAGTTACTCGAGGGGCAATCAGCCCCAGCATTTT. Its translation is CASSYSRGNQPQHF.

V usage is TRBV27 and J usage is TRBJ1-6; D not resolved. Germline lookup yields CDR1 MNHEY and CDR2 SMNVEV (reference sequence). V was trimmed by 2 bases and J by 1 base, leaving 3 bases between them. The CDR3 runs to 14 residues. CDR3 DNA sequence: TGTGCCAGCAGTTTAAAGTCCTATAATTCACCCCTCCACTTT. Protein: CASSLKSYNSPLHF.

The chain employs TRBV7-2 and TRBJ2-1, with D uncertain. Trimming removed 1 base from V and 6 bases from J, with 10 bases in between. Germline V lookup: CDR1 SGHTA, CDR2 FQGNSA. CDR3 size: 14 residues. In DNA, the CDR3 is TGTGCCAGCAGCTTAGAACCTAGAGGCAATGAGCAGTTCTTC. This sequence encodes CASSLEPRGNEQFF.

V and J are TRBV30 and TRBJ1-6; the match to TRBD1 covers 8 bases. Germline CDR1 reads GTSNPN; CDR2 reads SVGIG (reference sequence). The junction had 4 bases not matched to a gene; V was cut back by 3 bases and J by 0 bases. CDR3 length: 16 amino acids. DNA of the CDR3: TGTGCCTGGAGGCTGACAGGGGCCTCCTATAATTCACCCCTCCACTTT. Protein product: CAWRLTGASYNSPLHF.

Note on this clone: A junction boundary mismatches the germline segment, possibly from a read error. The chain uses TRBV14 and TRBJ1-6, with D possibly matching TRBD1 (6 bases). The V gene's germline CDR1 is SGHDN and CDR2 FVKESK. The CDR3 has 18 residues. The CDR3 is CASSKEGGVGTILSPLHF. As DNA, the CDR3 is TGTGCCAGCAGCAAAGAGGGAGGGGTCGGGACAATCTTGTCACCCCTCCACTTT.

This chain joins TRBV6-5 and TRBJ2-4, with 7 positions matching TRBD1. V trimming: 4 bases; J trimming: 4 bases; junction bases outside the gene matches: 10. The CDR3 loop spans 16 amino acids. Germline V gives CDR1 MNHEY, CDR2 SVGAGI. The CDR3: CASSWLTGALKNIQYF. The DNA for the CDR3 is TGTGCCAGCAGTTGGCTAACAGGGGCGTTGAAAAACATTCAGTACTTC.

The J gene is TRBJ1-5, the V gene TRBV18, with a weak D call TRBD1 (5 bases). The CDR3 is made up of 13 amino acids. Germline CDR1 reads KGHSH; CDR2 reads LQKENI. Trimming took 6 bases from V and 2 from J, leaving 8 bases between them. For the CDR3, the DNA is TGTGCCAGCTCCCAGGGTGGCAATCAGCCCCAGCATTTT. Translating gives CASSQGGNQPQHF.